Below, 7 T cell receptor beta chains from the same sample are listed, as sequenced in a study of cytomegalovirus exposure and HLA in healthy donors. In the PCR, 60 Vbeta and 13 Jbeta primers were used. Produced via immunoSEQ multiplex PCR; TCRdb's table is partial and in-frame only. The table records about 130,000 clones, around 74% of them present only once. Sequencing was carried out using PBMCs. These receptors were obtained from a young man in good health and CMV-seronegative.

The chain recombines TRBV7-2 with TRBJ2-1, with TRBD2 as a possible D gene (6 bases). Trimming took 4 bases from V and 0 from J, leaving 10 bases between them. The V gene's germline CDR1 is SGHTA and CDR2 FQGNSA. The CDR3 is made up of 15 amino acids. The CDR3 nucleotides are TGTGCCAGCAGCTACGGGGGTTACTCCTACAATGAGCAGTTCTTC. Its translation: CASSYGGYSYNEQFF.

The chain links TRBV27 to TRBJ1-2; D is unresolved. This CDR3 is 14 amino acids long. V lost 3 bases to trimming and J lost 5 bases, with 13 bases between them. Germline CDR1 reads MNHEY; CDR2 reads SMNVEV (reference sequence). The CDR3 region is CASSLGGPLYGYTF. The CDR3 DNA reads TGTGCCAGCAGTTTGGGAGGGCCTCTGTATGGCTACACCTTC.

This clone has just one count. The CDR3: CSALGLAGVYEQYF. The DNA for the CDR3 is TGCAGCGCCCTAGGACTAGCGGGAGTATACGAGCAGTACTTC. This chain uses TRBV29-1 with TRBJ2-7, with 13 nucleotides matching TRBD2. There are 14 residues in the CDR3. J gave up 4 bases and V 7 bases, and 7 bases lay outside the gene matches. Per the germline V gene, CDR1 is SQVTM and CDR2 is ANQGSEA.

The J gene is TRBJ1-2, the V gene TRBV10-3; 8 bases are shared with TRBD1. The V gene end was trimmed by 8 bases and the J gene end by 3 bases; junction bases not matched to a gene: 8. Germline loops: CDR1 ENHRY, CDR2 SYGVKD. CDR3 size: 14 residues. The CDR3 coding sequence is TGTGCCATCTACGCAACAGGGGGTGACTATGGCTACACCTTC. This codes for CAIYATGGDYGYTF.

The chain uses TRBV5-6 and TRBJ2-7; 7 nucleotides align to TRBD2. The CDR3 is 15 residues long. Germline V gene data show CDR1 as SGHDT and CDR2 as YYEEEE. The trim removed 2 bases at V and 0 bases at J, leaving 5 bases unmatched. The CDR3 sequence is CASSFRGGSSYEQYF. CDR3 DNA sequence: TGTGCCAGCAGCTTCCGGGGCGGGAGCTCCTACGAGCAGTACTTC.

J is TRBJ2-3 and V is TRBV12-5, with TRBD2 matching 12 bases. The V segment lost 1 base and the J segment 3 bases; nucleotides outside the gene matches: 5. Germline loops: CDR1 LGHNT, CDR2 FRNRAP. This CDR3 has 17 residues. CDR3 in DNA: TGTGCTAGTGGTTTGGGTCTAGCGGGGGGGCAGACAGATACGCAGTATTTT. It yields the protein CASGLGLAGGQTDTQYF.

The chain carries TRBV4-2 and TRBJ1-5; D is undetermined. Deletions cut 3 bases from V and 6 bases from J, with 9 bases between. Germline V gene lookup returns CDR1 LGHNA and CDR2 YNFKEQ. This CDR3 has 13 residues. The CDR3 nucleotides are TGTGCCAGCAGCCAGGGTACGGGTCAGCCCCAGCATTTT. It yields the protein CASSQGTGQPQHF.